The present TCR beta chain was sequenced within a study of Ad26.COV2.S vaccination and SARS-CoV-2 variants. Study observations and caveats: There was reportedly substantial breadth in spike-specific CD8+ and CD4+ T cell responses after vaccination. Researchers cautioned that TCR breadth and depth analyses may have underestimated total T cell responses. With respect to non-spike TCR breadth, vaccine and placebo recipients were similar.

The CDR3 loop spans 16 amino acids. Germline-derived CDR1 and CDR2 are LNHDA and SQIVND (reference sequence). V gave up 5 bases and J gave up 0 bases, with 14 bases separating them. A note on this clone: Its matching antigen is unknown. The identical CDR3 is also encoded by other nucleotide sequences in the sample.

TCRdb's copy holds only in-frame clones and misses some; the assay was immunoSEQ multiplex PCR. Here the sample spans over 85,000 clones, over 70% being singletons. This chain uses TRBV19 with TRBJ2-1; D may be TRBD2 (6 bases). The TCR comes from a human donor who had recovered from COVID-19. The specimen comprised peripheral blood, sampled after recovery from COVID-19. This CDR3 reads CASSRRGTDSYNEQFF. The DNA for the CDR3 is TGTGCCAGTAGTCGTCGGGGGACTGACTCCTACAATGAGCAGTTCTTC.